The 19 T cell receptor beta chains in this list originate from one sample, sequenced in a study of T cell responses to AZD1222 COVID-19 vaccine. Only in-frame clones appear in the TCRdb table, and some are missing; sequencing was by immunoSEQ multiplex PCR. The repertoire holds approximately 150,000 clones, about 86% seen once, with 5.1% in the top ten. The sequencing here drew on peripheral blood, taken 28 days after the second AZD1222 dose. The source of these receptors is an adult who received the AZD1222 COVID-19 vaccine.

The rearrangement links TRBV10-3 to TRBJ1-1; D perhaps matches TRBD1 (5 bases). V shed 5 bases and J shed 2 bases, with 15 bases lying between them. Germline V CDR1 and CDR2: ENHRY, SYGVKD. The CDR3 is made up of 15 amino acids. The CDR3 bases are TGTGCCATCAGTATTCATACAGGAGCCAACACTGAAGCTTTCTTT. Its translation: CAISIHTGANTEAFF.

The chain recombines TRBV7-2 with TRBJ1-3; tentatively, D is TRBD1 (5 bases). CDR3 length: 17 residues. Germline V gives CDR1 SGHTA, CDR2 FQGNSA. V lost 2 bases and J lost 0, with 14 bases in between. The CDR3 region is CASSLSGPPLSGNTIYF. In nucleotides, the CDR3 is TGTGCCAGCAGCTTATCGGGGCCTCCACTCTCTGGAAACACCATATATTTT.

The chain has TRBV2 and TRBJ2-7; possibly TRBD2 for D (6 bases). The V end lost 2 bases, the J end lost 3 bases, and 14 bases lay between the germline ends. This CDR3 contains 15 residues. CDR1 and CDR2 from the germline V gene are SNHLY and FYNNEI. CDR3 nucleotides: TGTGCCAGCAGTGAATCCCGCGGGGTAAGCTACGAGCAGTACTTC. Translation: CASSESRGVSYEQYF.

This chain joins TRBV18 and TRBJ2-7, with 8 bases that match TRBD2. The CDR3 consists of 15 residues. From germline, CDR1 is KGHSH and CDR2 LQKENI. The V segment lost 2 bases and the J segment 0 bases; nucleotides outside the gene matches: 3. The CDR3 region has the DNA TGTGCCAGCTCACCAGGGGCGGGGGGCTCCTACGAGCAGTACTTC. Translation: CASSPGAGGSYEQYF.

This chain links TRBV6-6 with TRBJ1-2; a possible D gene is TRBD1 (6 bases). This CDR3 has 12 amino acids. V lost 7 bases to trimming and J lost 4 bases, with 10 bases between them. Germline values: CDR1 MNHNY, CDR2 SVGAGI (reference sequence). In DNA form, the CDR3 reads TGTGCCAGCACGGGGGCTTTCTATGGCTACACCTTC. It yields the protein CASTGAFYGYTF.

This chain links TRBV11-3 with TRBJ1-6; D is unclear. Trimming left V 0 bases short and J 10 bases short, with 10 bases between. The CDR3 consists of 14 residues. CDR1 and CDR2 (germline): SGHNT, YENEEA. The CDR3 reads CASSLDPKGSPLHF. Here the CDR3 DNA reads TGTGCCAGCAGCTTAGATCCGAAAGGGTCACCCCTCCACTTT.

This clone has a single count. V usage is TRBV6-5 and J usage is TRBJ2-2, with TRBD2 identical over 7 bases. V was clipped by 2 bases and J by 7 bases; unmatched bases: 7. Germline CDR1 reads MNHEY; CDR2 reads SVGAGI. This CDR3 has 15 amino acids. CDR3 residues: CASSYPRGTGGELFF. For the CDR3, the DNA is TGTGCCAGCAGTTACCCGCGGGGGACGGGCGGGGAGCTGTTTTTT.

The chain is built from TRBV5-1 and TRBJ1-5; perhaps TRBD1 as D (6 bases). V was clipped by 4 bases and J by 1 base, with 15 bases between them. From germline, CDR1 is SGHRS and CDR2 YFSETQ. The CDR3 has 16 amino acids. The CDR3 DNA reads TGCGCCAGCAGCCAAGGGGGGGATGGGAGCAATCAGCCCCAGCATTTT. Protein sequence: CASSQGGDGSNQPQHF.

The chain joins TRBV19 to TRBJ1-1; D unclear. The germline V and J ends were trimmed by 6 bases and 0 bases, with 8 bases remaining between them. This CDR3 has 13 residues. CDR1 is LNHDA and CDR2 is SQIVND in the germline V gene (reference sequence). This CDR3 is CASRGRVNTEAFF. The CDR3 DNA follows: TGTGCCAGTAGAGGGAGGGTGAACACTGAAGCTTTCTTT.

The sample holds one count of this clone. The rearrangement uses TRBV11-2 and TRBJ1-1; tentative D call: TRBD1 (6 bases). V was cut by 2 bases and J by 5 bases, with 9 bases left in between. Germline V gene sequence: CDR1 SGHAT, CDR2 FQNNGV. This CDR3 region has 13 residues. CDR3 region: CASSLRGVTEAFF. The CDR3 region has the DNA TGTGCCAGCAGCTTAAGGGGGGTTACTGAAGCTTTCTTT.

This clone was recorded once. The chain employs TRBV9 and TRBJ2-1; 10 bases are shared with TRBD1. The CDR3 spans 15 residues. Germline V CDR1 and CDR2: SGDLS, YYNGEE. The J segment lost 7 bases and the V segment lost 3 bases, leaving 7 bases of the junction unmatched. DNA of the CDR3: TGTGCCAGCAGCGCCCGGGACAGGGGTAGAAATGAGCAGTTCTTC. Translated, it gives CASSARDRGRNEQFF. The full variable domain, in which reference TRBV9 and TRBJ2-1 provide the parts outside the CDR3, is DSGVTQTPKHLITATGQRVTLRCSPRSGDLSVYWYQQSLDQGLQFLIQYYNGEERAKGNILERFSAQQFPDLHSELNLSSLELGDSALYFCASSARDRGRNEQFFGPGTRLTVL.

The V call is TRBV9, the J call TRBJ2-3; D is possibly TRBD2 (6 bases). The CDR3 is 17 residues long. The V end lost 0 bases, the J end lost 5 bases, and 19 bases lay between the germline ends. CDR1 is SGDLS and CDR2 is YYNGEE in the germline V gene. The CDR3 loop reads CASSVGGERTRVDTQYF. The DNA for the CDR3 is TGTGCCAGCAGCGTAGGGGGGGAGCGGACTCGGGTAGATACGCAGTATTTT.

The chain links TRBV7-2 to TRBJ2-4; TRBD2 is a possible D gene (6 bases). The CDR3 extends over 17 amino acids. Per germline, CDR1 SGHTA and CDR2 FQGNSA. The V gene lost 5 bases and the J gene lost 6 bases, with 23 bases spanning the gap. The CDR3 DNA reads TGTGCCAGCAGCCCCGGATGGGGGGAGGAGTTGGGAAACATTCAGTACTTC. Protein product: CASSPGWGEELGNIQYF.

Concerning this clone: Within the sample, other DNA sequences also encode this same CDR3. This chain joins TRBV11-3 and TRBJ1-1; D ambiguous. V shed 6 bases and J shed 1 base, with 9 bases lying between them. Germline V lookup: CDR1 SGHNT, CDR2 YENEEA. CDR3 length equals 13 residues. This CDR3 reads CASSLEGNTEAFF. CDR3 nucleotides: TGTGCCAGCAGTCTAGAGGGGAACACTGAAGCTTTCTTT.

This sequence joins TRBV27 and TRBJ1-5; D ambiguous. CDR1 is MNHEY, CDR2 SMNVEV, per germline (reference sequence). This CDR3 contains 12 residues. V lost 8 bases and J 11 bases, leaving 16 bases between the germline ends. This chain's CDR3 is CASGLNEGTQHF. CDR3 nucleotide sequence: TGTGCCAGCGGACTAAATGAAGGGACCCAGCATTTT.

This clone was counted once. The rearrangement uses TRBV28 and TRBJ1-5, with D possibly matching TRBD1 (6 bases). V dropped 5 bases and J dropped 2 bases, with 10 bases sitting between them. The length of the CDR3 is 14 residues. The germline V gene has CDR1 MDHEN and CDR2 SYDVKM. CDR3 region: CASSGNRGNQPQHF. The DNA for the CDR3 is TGTGCCAGCAGTGGAAACAGGGGCAATCAGCCCCAGCATTTT.

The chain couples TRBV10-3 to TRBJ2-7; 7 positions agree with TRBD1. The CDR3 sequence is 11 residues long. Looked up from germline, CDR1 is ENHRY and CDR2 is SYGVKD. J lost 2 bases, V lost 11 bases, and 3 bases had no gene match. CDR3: CAAGQAYEQYF. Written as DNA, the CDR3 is TGTGCCGCCGGACAGGCCTACGAGCAGTACTTC.

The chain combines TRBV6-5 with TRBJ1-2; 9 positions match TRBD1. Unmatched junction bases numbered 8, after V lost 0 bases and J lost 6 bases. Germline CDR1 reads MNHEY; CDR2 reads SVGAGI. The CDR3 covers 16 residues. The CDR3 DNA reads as TGTGCCAGCAGTTACTCGTGGGACAGGGATACGAATGGCTACACCTTC. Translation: CASSYSWDRDTNGYTF.

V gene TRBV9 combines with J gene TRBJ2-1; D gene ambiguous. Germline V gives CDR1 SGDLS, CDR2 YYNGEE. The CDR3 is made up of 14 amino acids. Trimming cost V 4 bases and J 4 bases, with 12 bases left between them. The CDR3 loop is CASSPPVEYNEQFF. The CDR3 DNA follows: TGTGCCAGCAGCCCTCCGGTTGAATACAATGAGCAGTTCTTC.